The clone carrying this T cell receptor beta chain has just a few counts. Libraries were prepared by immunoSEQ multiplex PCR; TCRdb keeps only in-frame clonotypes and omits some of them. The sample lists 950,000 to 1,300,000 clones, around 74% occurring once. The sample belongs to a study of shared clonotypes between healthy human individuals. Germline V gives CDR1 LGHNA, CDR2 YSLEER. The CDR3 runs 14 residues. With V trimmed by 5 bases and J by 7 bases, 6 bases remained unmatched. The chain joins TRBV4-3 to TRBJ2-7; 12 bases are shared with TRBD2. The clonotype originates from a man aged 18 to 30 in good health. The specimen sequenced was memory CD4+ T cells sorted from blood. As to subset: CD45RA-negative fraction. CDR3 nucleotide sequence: TGCGCCAGCAGCTCCGGACTAGCGGGGAGAGAGCAGTACTTC. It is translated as CASSSGLAGREQYF.